This T cell receptor (beta chain) is drawn from a study of graft-versus-host responses after intestinal transplantation. For the study at large: Multivisceral, liver-intestinal, or isolated intestinal transplants were given to recipients. Every one of the recipients received anti-thymocyte globulin induction and afterwards took tacrolimus and steroids for around three years. Study-level findings and limits: Peak GvH clone levels in circulation were associated with early post-transplant HvG declines.

About this clone: Its matching antigen is unknown.

Germline CDR1 and CDR2: SNHLY and FYNNEI. Trimming took 7 bases from V and 4 from J; bases not matched to a gene: 9. This CDR3 comprises 15 residues. TCRdb's table, derived via immunoSEQ multiplex PCR, lists solely in-frame clones and lacks some. The sample yields about 94,000 clones, about 91% seen once. This specimen consisted of unstimulated CD8+ T cells sorted from spleen or lymph node cells, obtained before intestinal transplant. The clonotype originates from a human donor who received an intestinal transplant. The V call is TRBV2, the J call TRBJ2-1; 8 nucleotides line up with TRBD1. The CDR3 sequence is CASTKPGQVYNEQFF. As DNA, the CDR3 is TGTGCCAGCACTAAGCCGGGACAGGTATACAATGAGCAGTTCTTC.